The 27 T cell receptor beta chains in this list originate from one sample, sequenced in a study of Ad26.COV2.S vaccination and SARS-CoV-2 variants. The repertoire was sequenced with immunoSEQ multiplex PCR; TCRdb's copy has only in-frame clones and lacks some. This sample carries about 480,000 clones, 87% of them seen once, and the ten largest clones take roughly 13%. Treatment denoted: 15 to 20 received Ad26.COV2.S at low or high dose, single or two shots; about 5 received placebo; per-sample allocation not given. Following the first vaccine or placebo injection, samples were taken on day 63. The sequences come from peripheral blood, collected in a trial of Ad26.COV2.S vaccine versus placebo. These receptors came from a person between 18 and 59 years old who received the Ad26.COV2.S COVID-19 vaccine or a placebo.

The chain employs TRBV28 and TRBJ2-1, with D perhaps matching TRBD2 (5 bases). Germline loops: CDR1 MDHEN, CDR2 SYDVKM. V was trimmed by 3 bases and J by 7 bases, leaving 16 bases between them. This CDR3 has 15 residues. The DNA for the CDR3 is TGTGCCAGCAGTTTGACGGGCGGGTCATATAATGAGCAGTTCTTC. Its protein product is CASSLTGGSYNEQFF.

The V call is TRBV29-1, the J call TRBJ2-6; D is ambiguous. V lost 2 bases to trimming and J lost 1 base, with 9 bases between them. Germline lookup yields CDR1 SQVTM and CDR2 ANQGSEA. The CDR3 runs to 15 residues. CDR3 protein: CSVELAGSGANVLTF. Here the CDR3 DNA reads TGCAGCGTTGAATTGGCCGGGTCTGGGGCCAACGTCCTGACTTTC.

The V gene is TRBV3-1 (or the pseudogene TRBV3-2), the J gene TRBJ1-2; D gene unclear. V was cut by 2 bases and J by 5 bases, with 9 bases left in between. The CDR3 sequence is 13 residues long. Germline values: CDR1 LGHDT, CDR2 YNNKEL (reference sequence). The CDR3 is CASSQPRGYGYTF. CDR3 DNA: TGTGCCAGCAGCCAACCCCGGGGATATGGCTACACCTTC.

This chain joins TRBV7-3 and TRBJ2-3, with D perhaps TRBD1 (6 bases). This CDR3 is 15 amino acids long. The germline V and J ends were trimmed by 1 base and 5 bases, with 13 bases remaining between them. CDR1 is SGHTA, CDR2 FQGTGA, per germline. The CDR3 spells CASSLRGQNLDTQYF. The CDR3 DNA reads as TGTGCCAGCAGCTTAAGGGGGCAGAACCTAGATACGCAGTATTTT. The full variable domain, in which reference TRBV7-3 and TRBJ2-3 provide the parts outside the CDR3, is GAGVSQTPSNKVTEKGKYVELRCDPISGHTALYWYRQSLGQGPEFLIYFQGTGAADDSGLPNDRFFAVRPEGSVSTLKIQRTERGDSAVYLCASSLRGQNLDTQYFGPGTRLTVL.

In the case of this clone: This may arise from a read error, as a much more abundant clone is one base away. The chain recombines TRBV7-3 with TRBJ2-3; weak D call: TRBD2 (5 bases). Germline V CDR1 and CDR2: SGHTA, FQGTGA. V lost 5 bases to trimming and J lost 1 base, with 7 bases between them. The CDR3 is 13 residues long. CDR3 DNA sequence: TGTGCCAGCAGCCAAGCGGGCACAGATACGCAGTATTTT. Amino acids: CASSQAGTDTQYF.

This chain connects TRBV5-1 to TRBJ2-2; D not certain. This CDR3 spans 12 amino acids. Germline CDR1 is SGHRS and CDR2 is YFSETQ. V dropped 2 bases and J dropped 8 bases, with 7 bases sitting between them. The CDR3, as DNA: TGCGCCAGCAGCTTCTCTGTGGGGGAGCTGTTTTTT. It codes for CASSFSVGELFF.

This rearrangement joins TRBV7-8 to TRBJ1-4; D uncertain. CDR1 SGHVS and CDR2 FQNEAQ come from the germline V gene. Trimming shortened V by 0 bases and J by 5 bases, and 10 bases separated the two germline ends. CDR3 length: 15 amino acids. The CDR3: CASSLAWAVNEKLFF. In DNA, the CDR3 is TGTGCCAGCAGCTTAGCGTGGGCCGTCAATGAAAAACTGTTTTTT.

V is TRBV9 and J is TRBJ1-5; D uncertain. The V gene lost 4 bases and the J gene lost 4 bases, with 15 bases spanning the gap. The length of the CDR3 is 15 residues. Germline CDR1 SGDLS, CDR2 YYNGEE. CDR3 sequence: CASSPQAGRNQPQHF. For the CDR3, the DNA is TGTGCCAGCAGCCCCCAAGCGGGCAGGAATCAGCCCCAGCATTTT.

The chain links TRBV21-1 to TRBJ2-7; TRBD2 was called by the table and not checked on the DNA. TRBV21-1 is termed a pseudogene. This CDR3 spans 18 amino acids. The CDR3 region is CASVDLALCSLLWYEQYF. CDR3 nucleotide sequence: TGTGCCAGCGTCGACCTTGCACTATGTTCGCTGCTGTGGTACGAGCAGTACTTC.

The rearrangement joins TRBV7-2 to TRBJ2-1; TRBD2 matches 13 bases. The CDR3 is 15 amino acids. V lost 5 bases to trimming and J lost 5 bases; unmatched junction nucleotides: 3. Germline loops: CDR1 SGHTA, CDR2 FQGNSA. The CDR3 nucleotides are TGTGCCAGCAGCGAAGGACTAGCGGGGGACAATGAGCAGTTCTTC. This translates into CASSEGLAGDNEQFF.

This chain connects TRBV5-4 to TRBJ1-2; no clear D. Germline V gives CDR1 SGHNT, CDR2 YYREEE (reference sequence). This CDR3 is 15 amino acids long. The germline V and J ends were trimmed by 4 bases and 2 bases, with 15 bases remaining between them. The CDR3 nucleotides read TGTGCCAGCAGCAAAAACACAGAACTGAACTATGGCTACACCTTC. As protein: CASSKNTELNYGYTF.

In this sample, this clone turned up a few times. V is TRBV5-5 and J is TRBJ2-7; TRBD1 agrees at 8 bases. Germline V gives CDR1 SGHKS, CDR2 YYEKEE (reference sequence). The ends lost 1 base at V and 5 bases at J; junction bases unmatched: 5. CDR3 length: 14 amino acids. CDR3 DNA sequence: TGTGCCAGCAGCTTGACAGACAGGGGCCACGAGCAGTACTTC. It translates to CASSLTDRGHEQYF.

The V and J genes are TRBV6-6 and TRBJ2-7, with a possible D match to TRBD1 (6 bases). Germline CDR1 reads MNHNY; CDR2 reads SVGAGI (reference sequence). CDR3 length: 15 residues. Trimming stripped 6 bases from V and 0 bases from J, with 15 bases between. This chain's CDR3 is CASRSTGLSSYEQYF. Here the CDR3 DNA reads TGTGCCAGCAGATCAACAGGGTTAAGCTCCTACGAGCAGTACTTC.

The genes are TRBV5-1 and TRBJ2-5; TRBD1 matches at 7 bases. The CDR3 runs to 14 residues. Trimming removed 2 bases from V and 2 bases from J; junction bases left unmatched: 3. Germline lookup yields CDR1 SGHRS and CDR2 YFSETQ. CDR3: CASSFDRAQETQYF. CDR3 in DNA: TGCGCCAGCAGCTTTGACAGGGCGCAAGAGACCCAGTACTTC.

V gene TRBV28 combines with J gene TRBJ1-1; 7 bases line up with TRBD1. CDR1 is MDHEN and CDR2 is SYDVKM in the germline V gene. The ends lost 4 bases at V and 3 bases at J; junction bases unmatched: 5. The CDR3 loop spans 14 amino acids. The CDR3 DNA is TGTGCCAGCAGTTATCCTACAGGGGACACTGAAGCTTTCTTT. Translated: CASSYPTGDTEAFF.

V gene TRBV9 combines with J gene TRBJ1-6, with D perhaps matching TRBD1 (5 bases). The CDR3 loop spans 14 amino acids. The V end lost 5 bases, the J end lost 8 bases, and 14 bases lay between the germline ends. Germline V gives CDR1 SGDLS, CDR2 YYNGEE. CDR3 DNA sequence: TGTGCCAGCAGTGAATTAGGGGTAGATTCACCCCTCCACTTT. It yields the protein CASSELGVDSPLHF. The full variable domain, rest sourced from reference TRBV9 and TRBJ1-6, is DSGVTQTPKHLITATGQRVTLRCSPRSGDLSVYWYQQSLDQGLQFLIQYYNGEERAKGNILERFSAQQFPDLHSELNLSSLELGDSALYFCASSELGVDSPLHFGNGTRLTVT.

The V call is TRBV14, the J call TRBJ1-3, with D hard to call. CDR1 is SGHDN, CDR2 FVKESK, per germline. V was pared by 4 bases and J by 1 base, with 11 bases between. This CDR3 region has 15 residues. CDR3 in amino acids: CASSLQPWSGNTIYF. CDR3 DNA sequence: TGTGCCAGCAGCCTCCAGCCATGGTCTGGAAACACCATATATTTT.

The chain has TRBV11-2 and TRBJ2-2; the match to TRBD2 covers 10 bases. CDR3 size: 15 residues. CDR1 is SGHAT and CDR2 is FQNNGV in the germline V gene. V was pared by 3 bases and J by 4 bases, with 2 bases of the junction left unmatched. CDR3 protein: CASSFIAGGTGELFF. The CDR3 DNA follows: TGTGCCAGCAGCTTTATAGCGGGAGGCACCGGGGAGCTGTTTTTT.

V is TRBV6-5 and J is TRBJ1-4; D perhaps matches TRBD1 (6 bases). The CDR3 has 15 amino acids. Germline V CDR1 and CDR2: MNHEY, SVGAGI. V lost 6 bases to trimming and J lost 5 bases, with 16 bases between them. In DNA form, the CDR3 reads TGTGCCAGCAGCCCAATACGGGGGCAAAATGAAAAACTGTTTTTT. It encodes CASSPIRGQNEKLFF.

This chain uses TRBV7-6 with TRBJ1-6; TRBD1 agrees at 9 bases. V shed 1 base, J shed 8 bases, and the junction held 6 bases outside the gene matches. Per germline, CDR1 SGHVS and CDR2 FNYEAQ. The length of the CDR3 is 16 residues. The chain's CDR3 is CASSLGAQGADSPLHF. For the CDR3, the DNA is TGTGCCAGCAGCTTAGGGGCACAGGGGGCTGATTCACCCCTCCACTTT.

This chain joins TRBV7-3 and TRBJ1-1; D uncertain. This CDR3 has 13 residues. Trimming removed 5 bases from V and 1 base from J, with 8 bases in between. Germline V lookup: CDR1 SGHTA, CDR2 FQGTGA. In DNA form, the CDR3 reads TGTGCCAGCAGCCTTCAGTCGAACACTGAAGCTTTCTTT. Its protein product is CASSLQSNTEAFF.

The gene calls are TRBV30 and TRBJ2-1; D is uncertain. The CDR3 covers 13 residues. Trimming stripped 2 bases from V and 0 bases from J, with 5 bases between. Germline V gives CDR1 GTSNPN, CDR2 SVGIG (reference sequence). The CDR3 DNA is TGTGCCTGGAGTAGTATCTCCTACAATGAGCAGTTCTTC. This gives the protein CAWSSISYNEQFF.

The table lists this clone with many counts. The rearrangement joins TRBV30 to TRBJ1-2, with D possibly matching TRBD1 (6 bases). Per the germline V gene, CDR1 is GTSNPN and CDR2 is SVGIG (reference sequence). The V gene lost 0 bases and the J gene lost 3 bases, with 14 bases spanning the gap. This CDR3 contains 15 residues. The chain's CDR3 is CAWSVLDSHDYGYTF. CDR3 DNA sequence: TGTGCCTGGAGTGTATTGGACAGTCATGACTATGGCTACACCTTC.

This clone was detected only once. This rearrangement joins TRBV9 to TRBJ1-6; 7 bases fit TRBD1. Trimming removed 0 bases from V and 5 bases from J; junction bases left unmatched: 5. This CDR3 has 16 amino acids. CDR1 is SGDLS, CDR2 YYNGEE, per germline. CDR3 sequence: CASSVAYQGDNSPLHF. The CDR3 DNA is TGTGCCAGCAGCGTAGCCTATCAGGGGGATAATTCACCCCTCCACTTT.

The V call is TRBV25-1, the J call TRBJ1-6, with 9 bases matching TRBD1. V shed 0 bases, J shed 8 bases, and the junction held 5 bases outside the gene matches. Germline V gene lookup returns CDR1 MGHDK and CDR2 SYGVNS. The CDR3 extends over 16 amino acids. CDR3 protein: CASSEYMGQGHSPLHF. The CDR3 coding sequence is TGTGCCAGCAGTGAATATATGGGACAGGGCCATTCACCCCTCCACTTT. The full variable domain, rest sourced from reference TRBV25-1 and TRBJ1-6, is EADIYQTPRYLVIGTGKKITLECSQTMGHDKMYWYQQDPGMELHLIHYSYGVNSTEKGDLSSESTVSRIRTEHFPLTLESARPSHTSQYLCASSEYMGQGHSPLHFGNGTRLTVT.

This CDR3 is CASSLEQGRNTEAFF. The CDR3 DNA reads as TGTGCCAGCAGCTTGGAACAGGGCCGGAACACTGAAGCTTTCTTT. This chain joins TRBV5-6 and TRBJ1-1; tentative D call: TRBD1 (6 bases). V was shortened by 0 bases and J by 1 base, with 10 bases between the two germline ends. This CDR3 has 15 amino acids. From germline, CDR1 is SGHDT and CDR2 YYEEEE.

This clone was picked up a small number of times. The chain recombines TRBV29-1 with TRBJ2-7; possibly TRBD2 for D (5 bases). The CDR3 consists of 11 residues. V lost 6 bases and J 6 bases, leaving 12 bases between the germline ends. CDR1 SQVTM and CDR2 ANQGSEA come from the germline V gene. CDR3 loop: CSVRKAGEQYF. In DNA form, the CDR3 reads TGCAGCGTCAGGAAGGCGGGCGAGCAGTACTTC.